This T cell receptor beta chain was captured by sequencing in a study of molecular identifiers for immune sequencing clone quantification. Findings and caveats of the study: Clones above 20 RNA copies contained over 98% of effector molecules but under 1% of naive ones.

The sample holds many counts of this clonotype. Its antigen is not known. Bulk TCR libraries were made with methods that had been previously described and with listed TCR primers. TCRdb passed the PCR reads through MiXCR, listing each CDR3 protein once. The sample lists 350,000 or so distinct CDR3 sequences; roughly a fifth were seen once. The V gene's germline CDR1 is SEHNR and CDR2 FQNEAQ (reference sequence). CDR3 length: 15 residues. The V end lost 4 bases, the J end lost 4 bases, and 15 bases lay between the germline ends. The sequenced material came from naive CD8+ T cells from blood, with Jurkat cell RNA spiked in. Described subset: FACS-sorted CD8+CD4-CCR7+CD45RA+ naive T cells. The genes are TRBV7-9 and TRBJ2-3; either TRBD1 or TRBD2 may supply D (5 bases each). This sequence originates from a human donor in good health. Some libraries in this study had Jurkat cell RNA spiked in. CDR3 nucleotides: TGTGCCAGCAGCTCCACTCGGGGACCACCAGATACGCAGTATTTT. It translates to CASSSTRGPPDTQYF. The full variable domain, in which reference TRBV7-9 and TRBJ2-3 provide the parts outside the CDR3, is DTGVSQNPRHKITKRGQNVTFRCDPISEHNRLYWYRQTLGQGPEFLTYFQNEAQLEKSRLLSDRFSAERPKGSFSTLEIQRTEQGDSAMYLCASSSTRGPPDTQYFGPGTRLTVL.